This TCR beta chain was identified in a study of CD8 T cells in Susac syndrome. Points from the study as a whole: It was acknowledged in the study that the number of individuals who were included in its TCR sequencing and HLA analysis was relatively small. Across the total CD8+ repertoires, about 17 Susac-specific public clones were detected, and across the CD8+ TEMRA repertoires, several such clones were detected.

J was trimmed by 1 base and V by 2 bases; bases with no gene match: 3. The CDR3 is made up of 15 amino acids. CDR1 is MDHEN and CDR2 is SYDVKM in the germline V gene. RNA totalling roughly 0.5 to 1 ug underwent reverse transcription with random hexamers. Amplification of TCR beta CDR3 was carried out by immunoSEQ multiplex PCR, which covered 54 Vbeta and 13 Jbeta segments. One entry per CDR3 protein, called by TCRdb with MiXCR from the immunoSEQ multiplex PCR reads. There are about 120,000 distinct CDR3 sequences in the sample; 90% to 95% occur only once, and about 0.2% lies in the top ten. About this clonotype: The antigen is unknown.

Sequenced input: CD8+ T cells from PBMCs. The rearrangement joins TRBV28 to TRBJ2-7; 9 bases map to TRBD1. This sequence was found in a human donor with Susac syndrome. CDR3 nucleotides: TGTGCCAGCAGTTTAGCAGGACAGGGGTCCTACGAGCAGTACTTC. This codes for CASSLAGQGSYEQYF.